These 4 T cell receptor beta chains originate from one sample sequenced in a study of radiotherapy plus CTLA-4 blockade in lung cancer (dated by TCRdb to between 2017 and 2018). The library was obtained by the immunoSEQ multiplex PCR assay. TCRdb retrieved this table from immuneACCESS and kept in-frame rearrangements only. Not all clones are present; in checked studies, unresolved V genes account for under half, and no reason is known for the remainder. This sample gives approximately 30,000 clones in total; approximately 80% of them show up just once. Of the sample, around 23% falls within the top ten clones. The sample was peripheral blood, taken from a patient treated with radiotherapy plus ipilimumab. Receptors originate from a human donor with non-small cell lung cancer that progressed on radiotherapy plus ipilimumab.

The V and J genes are TRBV12-5 and TRBJ2-3; 10 nucleotides match TRBD1. Germline trimming cut 1 base from V and 1 base from J; bases unmatched to any gene: 2. This CDR3 comprises 16 residues. The germline V gene has CDR1 LGHNT and CDR2 FRNRAP. DNA of the CDR3: TGTGCTAGTGGTTTGGGGACAGGGGGTCGCACAGATACGCAGTATTTT. Residues: CASGLGTGGRTDTQYF.

The rearrangement links TRBV5-6 to TRBJ1-2; 7 positions match TRBD1. Germline V gene data show CDR1 as SGHDT and CDR2 as YYEEEE. With 4 bases clipped from V and 8 bases from J, the junction kept 8 bases outside the gene matches. The CDR3 has 13 residues. The chain's CDR3 is CASSLGQTKGYTF. CDR3 bases: TGTGCCAGCAGCCTGGGACAGACAAAAGGCTACACCTTC.

The chain uses TRBV6-5 and TRBJ2-7; maybe TRBD1 (5 bases). This CDR3 comprises 13 residues. Between the trimmed V and J ends, which lost 2 bases and 4 bases, there was a span of 9 bases. Germline V gene data show CDR1 as MNHEY and CDR2 as SVGAGI. The CDR3 reads CASSYRSGYEQYF. The CDR3 DNA follows: TGTGCCAGCAGTTACAGGTCAGGGTACGAGCAGTACTTC.

V and J are TRBV5-4 and TRBJ2-5, with 7 nucleotides matching TRBD1. CDR3 length: 15 amino acids. Germline CDR1 and CDR2: SGHNT and YYREEE (reference sequence). The ends lost 0 bases at V and 5 bases at J; junction bases unmatched: 7. The CDR3 region has the DNA TGTGCCAGCAGCTTGGAGAGACAGGGATGGGAGACCCAGTACTTC. Its protein product is CASSLERQGWETQYF.